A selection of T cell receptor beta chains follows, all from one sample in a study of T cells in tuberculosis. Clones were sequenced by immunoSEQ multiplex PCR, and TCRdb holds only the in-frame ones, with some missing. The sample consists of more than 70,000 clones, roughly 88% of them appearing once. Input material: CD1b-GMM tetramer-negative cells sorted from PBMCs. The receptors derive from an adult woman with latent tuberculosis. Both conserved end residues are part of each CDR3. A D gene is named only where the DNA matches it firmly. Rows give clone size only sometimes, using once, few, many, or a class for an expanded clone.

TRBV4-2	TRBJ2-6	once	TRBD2	TGTGCCAGCAGCCAAGGACTAGCGGGGTCTGGGGCCAACGTCCTGACTTTC	CASSQGLAGSGANVLTF
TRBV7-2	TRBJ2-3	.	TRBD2	TGTGCCAGCAGCTCTGGGATGCGGGGGAACACAGATACGCAGTATTTT	CASSSGMRGNTDTQYF
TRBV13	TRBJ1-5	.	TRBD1	TGTGCCAGCAGCTTAGGGACAGGGGGGCCCCAGCATTTT	CASSLGTGGPQHF
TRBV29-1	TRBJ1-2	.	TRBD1	TGCAGCGTTGACACAGGGGCTAACTATGGCTACACCTTC	CSVDTGANYGYTF
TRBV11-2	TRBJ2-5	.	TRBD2	TGTGCCAGCAGCTCTCTAGCGGGTAAAGAGACCCAGTACTTC	CASSSLAGKETQYF
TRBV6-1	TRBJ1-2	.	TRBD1	TGTGCCAGCAGTGAACGAGGCGAGGGGGCAGGCTATGGCTACACCTTC	CASSERGEGAGYGYTF
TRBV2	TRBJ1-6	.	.	TGTGCCAGCAGTACCATTGCGACCGGGTCACCCCTCCACTTT	CASSTIATGSPLHF
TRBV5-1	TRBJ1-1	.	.	TGCGCCAGCAGCTTGGTGGGAGGGGGGCCCACTGAAGCTTTCTTT	CASSLVGGGPTEAFF
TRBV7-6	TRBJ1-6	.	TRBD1	TGTGCCAGCAGTGTCCGGGACAGGCGTTCACCCCTCCACTTT	CASSVRDRRSPLHF
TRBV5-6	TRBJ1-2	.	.	TGTGCCAGCAGCTTGGCCGGGACAATCGGCTACACCTTC	CASSLAGTIGYTF
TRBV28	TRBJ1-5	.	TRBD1	TGTGCCAGCAGTTTATCAGGGACAGGGAATCAGCCCCAGCATTTT	CASSLSGTGNQPQHF
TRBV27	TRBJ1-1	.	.	TGTGCCAGCAGTTTCGGCAGGGCCCCAATGAACACTGAAGCTTTCTTT	CASSFGRAPMNTEAFF
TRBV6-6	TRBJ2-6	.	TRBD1	TGTGCCAGCAGTTATACAGGGGCTTCTGGGGCCAACGTCCTGACTTTC	CASSYTGASGANVLTF
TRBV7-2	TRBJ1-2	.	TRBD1	TGTGCCAGCAGCTTATGGGGTGGACAGGGCGTTAATGGCTACACCTTC	CASSLWGGQGVNGYTF
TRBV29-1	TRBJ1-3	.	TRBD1	TGCAGCTATACAGGGGCTGGAAACACCATATATTTT	CSYTGAGNTIYF
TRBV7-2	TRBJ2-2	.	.	TGTGCCAGCAGCTCCTATATCGACGGGGAGCTGTTTTTT	CASSSYIDGELFF
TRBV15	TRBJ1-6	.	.	TGTGCCACCAGCAGAGTGAAGAAGAGCTCCTATAATTCACCCCTCCACTTT	CATSRVKKSSYNSPLHF
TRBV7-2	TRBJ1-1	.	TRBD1	TGTGCCAGCAGACCTACGACAGGGGTGAACACTGAAGCTTTCTTT	CASRPTTGVNTEAFF
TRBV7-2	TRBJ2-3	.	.	TGTGCCAGCAGCCCACAGACAGGAATGACAGATACGCAGTATTTT	CASSPQTGMTDTQYF
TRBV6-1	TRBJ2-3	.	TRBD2	TGTGCCACCATTACTAGCGGGGGAACAGATACGCAGTATTTT	CATITSGGTDTQYF
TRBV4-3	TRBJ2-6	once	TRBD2	TGCGCCAGCAGCCTTAGACTAGCGGGGGGCCCTGTCTCTGGGGCCAACGTCCTGACTTTC	CASSLRLAGGPVSGANVLTF
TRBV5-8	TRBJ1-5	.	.	TGTGCCAGCAGTTATGGACTCGTGAATCAGCCCCAGCATTTT	CASSYGLVNQPQHF
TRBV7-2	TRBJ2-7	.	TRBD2	TGTGCCAGCAGCCGGAGGACTAGCGGGTCCTCCTACGAGCAGTACTTC	CASSRRTSGSSYEQYF
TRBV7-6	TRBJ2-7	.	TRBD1	TGTGCCAGCAGCTTAGCTAAGGGGGCCTCCTACGAGCAGTACTTC	CASSLAKGASYEQYF
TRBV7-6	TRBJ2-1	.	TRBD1	TGTGCCAGTTCAGGGGGCTCCTACAATGAGCAGTTCTTC	CASSGGSYNEQFF
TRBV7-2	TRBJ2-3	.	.	TGTGCCAGCAGCGGGGTGGGGAGGACAGATACGCAGTATTTT	CASSGVGRTDTQYF
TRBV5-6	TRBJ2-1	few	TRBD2	TGTGCCAGCATCTTGTGGGGGGGAGGTGAGCAGTTCTTC	CASILWGGGEQFF
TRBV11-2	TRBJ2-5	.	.	TGTGCCAGCAGCCCAATTAGCTTTGGGGAGACCCAGTACTTC	CASSPISFGETQYF
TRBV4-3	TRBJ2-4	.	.	TGCGCCAGCAGCAGCAGGGGTGGTAACATTCAGTACTTC	CASSSRGGNIQYF
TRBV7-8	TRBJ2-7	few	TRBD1	TGTGCCAGCAGCTTAAGGGGGACAGGGGTGGACGAGCAGTACTTC	CASSLRGTGVDEQYF
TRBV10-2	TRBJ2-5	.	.	TGCGCCAGCAGGGAGAAGGGGCCGGAGACCCAGTACTTC	CASREKGPETQYF